This T cell receptor (beta chain) was captured by sequencing in a study of a mutant IDH1 vaccine in newly diagnosed glioma. Produced via immunoSEQ multiplex PCR; TCRdb's table is partial and in-frame only. The sample yields fewer than 30,000 clones, around 79% seen once. For this clone: Antigen specificity is unknown.

Germline V CDR1 and CDR2: LNHDA, SQIVND (reference sequence). Trimming cost V 8 bases and J 6 bases, with 18 bases left between them. The CDR3 is made up of 14 amino acids. As for time point: week 5, during vaccination. Doses consisted of 300 ug of mutant IDH1 20-mer peptide each, paired with topical imiquimod. This sequence was found in a man aged 35 to 55 with glioma. The V and J genes are TRBV19 and TRBJ2-3; D might be TRBD1 (5 bases). This specimen was PBMCs, taken from a glioma patient whose treatment included an IDH1 peptide vaccine. The CDR3 here is CASSPTAARDTQYF. The CDR3 nucleotides are TGTGCCAGTTCCCCGACAGCCGCCAGGGATACGCAGTATTTT.